This TCR beta chain came from a study of beta chain features in type 1 diabetes. This clone has a handful of counts. Its antigen is still unknown. Points from the study as a whole: There was a moderate but significant shortening of TCRB CDR3s in all four CD4+ subsets of Type 1 diabetes patients.

Expressed TCRB transcripts were sequenced, since all the RNA that had been isolated was reverse transcribed. Generated by immunoSEQ multiplex PCR, the TCRdb table keeps only in-frame clones and is missing some. The sample yields more than 300,000 clones, roughly a tenth seen once. Germline V gene lookup returns CDR1 SGHRS and CDR2 YFSETQ. This CDR3 region has 12 residues. V dropped 0 bases and J dropped 10 bases, with 10 bases sitting between them. The sample consisted of central memory CD4+ T cells from blood. The chain uses TRBV5-1 and TRBJ1-1, with D maybe TRBD1 (6 bases). The sequence came from a man aged 30-40 years with type 1 diabetes. CDR3: CASSLDRVGAFF. The DNA for the CDR3 is TGCGCCAGCAGCTTGGACAGGGTGGGAGCTTTCTTT.